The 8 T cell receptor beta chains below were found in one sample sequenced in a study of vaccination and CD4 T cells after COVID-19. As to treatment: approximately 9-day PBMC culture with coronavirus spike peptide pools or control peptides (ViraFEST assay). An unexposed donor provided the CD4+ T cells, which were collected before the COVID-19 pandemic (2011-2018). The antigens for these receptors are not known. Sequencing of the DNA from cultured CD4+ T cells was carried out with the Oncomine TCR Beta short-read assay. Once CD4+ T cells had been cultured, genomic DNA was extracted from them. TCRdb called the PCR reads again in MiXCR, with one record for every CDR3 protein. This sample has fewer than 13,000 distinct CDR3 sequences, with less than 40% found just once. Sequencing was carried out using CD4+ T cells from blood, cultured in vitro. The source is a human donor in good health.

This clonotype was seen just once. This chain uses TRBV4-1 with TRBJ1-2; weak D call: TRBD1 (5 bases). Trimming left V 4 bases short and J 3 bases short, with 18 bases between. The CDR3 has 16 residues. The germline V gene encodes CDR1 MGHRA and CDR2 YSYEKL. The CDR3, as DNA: TGCGCCAGCAGCCCCATCCTTCCGCAGGGCGACTATGGCTACACCTTC. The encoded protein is CASSPILPQGDYGYTF.

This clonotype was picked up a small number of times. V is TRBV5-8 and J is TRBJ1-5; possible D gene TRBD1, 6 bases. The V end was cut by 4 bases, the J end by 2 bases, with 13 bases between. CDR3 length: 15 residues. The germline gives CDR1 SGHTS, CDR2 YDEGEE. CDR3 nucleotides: TGTGCCAGCAGCCTCAGGGGAGAGGGCAATCAGCCCCAGCATTTT. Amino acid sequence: CASSLRGEGNQPQHF.

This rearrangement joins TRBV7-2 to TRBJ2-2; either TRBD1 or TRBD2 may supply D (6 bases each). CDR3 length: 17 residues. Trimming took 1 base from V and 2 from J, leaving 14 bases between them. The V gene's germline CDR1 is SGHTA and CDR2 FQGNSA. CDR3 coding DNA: TGTGCCAGCAGCTTAGGCCGCGCGGGACATAACACCGGGGAGCTGTTTTTT. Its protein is CASSLGRAGHNTGELFF.

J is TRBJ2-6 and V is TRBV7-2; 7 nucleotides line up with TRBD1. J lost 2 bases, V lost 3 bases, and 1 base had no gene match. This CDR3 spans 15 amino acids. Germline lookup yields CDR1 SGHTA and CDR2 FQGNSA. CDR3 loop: CASSLTGTGANVLTF. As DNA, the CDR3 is TGTGCCAGCAGCTTGACAGGGACTGGGGCCAACGTCCTGACTTTC. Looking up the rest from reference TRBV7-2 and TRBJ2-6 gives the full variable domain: GAGVSQSPSNKVTEKGKDVELRCDPISGHTALYWYRQSLGQGLEFLIYFQGNSAPDKSGLPSDRFSAERTGGSVSTLTIQRTQQEDSAVYLCASSLTGTGANVLTFGAGSRLTVL.

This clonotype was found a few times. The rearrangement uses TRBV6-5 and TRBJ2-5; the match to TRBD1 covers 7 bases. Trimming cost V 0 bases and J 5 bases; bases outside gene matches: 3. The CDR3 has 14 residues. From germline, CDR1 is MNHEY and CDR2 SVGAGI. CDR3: CASSYSFRGETQYF. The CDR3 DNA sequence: TGTGCCAGCAGTTACTCGTTCAGGGGGGAGACCCAGTACTTC.

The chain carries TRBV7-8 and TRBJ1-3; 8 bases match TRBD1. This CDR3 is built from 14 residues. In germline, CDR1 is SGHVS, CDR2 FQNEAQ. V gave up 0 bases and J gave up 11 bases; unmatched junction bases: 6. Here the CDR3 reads CASSLADRVGAIYF. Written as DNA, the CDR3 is TGTGCCAGCAGCTTAGCGGACAGGGTAGGAGCCATATATTTT. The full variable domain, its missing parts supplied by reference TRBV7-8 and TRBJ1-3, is GAGVSQSPRYKVAKRGQDVALRCDPISGHVSLFWYQQALGQGPEFLTYFQNEAQLDKSGLPSDRFFAERPEGSVSTLKIQRTQQEDSAVYLCASSLADRVGAIYFGEGSWLTVV.

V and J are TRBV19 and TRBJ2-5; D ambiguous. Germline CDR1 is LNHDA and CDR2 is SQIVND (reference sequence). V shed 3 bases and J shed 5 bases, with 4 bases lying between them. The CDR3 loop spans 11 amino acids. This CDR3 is CASSIMETQYF. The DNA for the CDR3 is TGTGCCAGTAGTATCATGGAGACCCAGTACTTC.

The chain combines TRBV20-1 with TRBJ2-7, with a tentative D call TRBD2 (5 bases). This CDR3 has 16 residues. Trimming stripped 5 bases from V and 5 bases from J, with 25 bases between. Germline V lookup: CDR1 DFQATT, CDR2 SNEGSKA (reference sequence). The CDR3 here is CSALETFSKEVDEQYF. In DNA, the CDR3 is TGCAGTGCTCTCGAAACGTTTTCCAAGGAGGTCGACGAGCAGTACTTC.